The clone carrying this TCR beta chain was observed a handful of times. Antigen unknown. MiXCR, applied by TCRdb to the reads, yields one record per CDR3 protein. The sample contains over 100,000 distinct CDR3 sequences, around 31% of which appear only once. This sample is drawn from a study of T cell repertoires in cytomegalovirus infection. At the level of the study: HLA-B-restricted CMV epitopes that are well studied were used alongside recently identified HLA-C-restricted ones. Signatures in public TCR beta sequences pointed to both CMV infection and matching HLA type.

Study results and limitations: CMV-specific TCR beta clonotypes restricted by HLA-C were the ones dominating the ex vivo response. Based on cumulative public TCR beta family frequency, carriers of CMV plus the relevant HLA were identified.

The specimen comprised CD8+ T cells from cultured PBMCs, sampled from culture after CMV antigen stimulation. This sequence was found in a human donor in good health (CMV status not recorded). Some clones in this sample may be carry-over from other donors' samples.

DNA of the CDR3: TGTGCCAGCAGCCCCCACAGGGTCAATCCCCAACTTAGCAATCAGCCCCAGCATTTT. This encodes CASSPHRVNPQLSNQPQHF. The chain recombines TRBV6-6 with TRBJ1-5; D perhaps matches TRBD1 (6 bases). Germline V gives CDR1 MNHNY, CDR2 SVGAGI (reference sequence). CDR3 length equals 19 residues. With 6 bases removed from V and 0 bases from J, the gap between germline ends came to 24 bases.